These 7 T cell receptor beta chains came from one sample sequenced in a study of identical twins. TCRdb reprocessed the 5' RACE reads via MiXCR and lists one record per CDR3 protein. Found here are roughly 480,000 distinct CDR3 sequences, approximately 24% of them singletons; the top ten hold about 3%. These data are also associated with another study on T cells expressing NK-cell markers.

Sequenced: CD4+ T cells sorted from blood. Source of these receptors: a woman between 18 and 29 years old in good health.

The chain combines TRBV7-9 with TRBJ1-2; 8 bases align to TRBD1. CDR3 length: 15 amino acids. Germline V gives CDR1 SEHNR, CDR2 FQNEAQ (reference sequence). The junction had 5 bases not matched to a gene; V was cut back by 5 bases and J by 0 bases. CDR3: CASSRTGITNYGYTF. In nucleotides, the CDR3 is TGTGCCAGCAGCCGGACAGGGATAACTAACTATGGCTACACCTTC.

This clonotype came up a few times. The rearrangement links TRBV15 to TRBJ1-5; D possibly corresponds to TRBD1 (6 bases). Germline CDR1 reads LNHNV; CDR2 reads YYDKDF (reference sequence). The V end lost 3 bases, the J end lost 5 bases, and 20 bases lay between the germline ends. The CDR3 consists of 17 residues. The CDR3 spells CATSRSRAQGGHQPQHF. The CDR3 DNA reads as TGTGCCACCAGCAGGAGCAGGGCACAGGGAGGACATCAGCCCCAGCATTTT.

This chain connects TRBV5-1 to TRBJ2-3; tentatively, D is TRBD2 (6 bases). The germline V gene encodes CDR1 SGHRS and CDR2 YFSETQ. CDR3 size: 16 residues. Trimming shortened V by 0 bases and J by 2 bases, and 13 bases separated the two germline ends. The CDR3 loop reads CASSLAGGANTDTQYF. CDR3 bases: TGCGCCAGCAGCTTGGCCGGCGGGGCAAACACAGATACGCAGTATTTT.

The chain has TRBV10-1 and TRBJ2-2; D call uncertain. Trimming took off 6 bases at V and 1 base at J, with 6 bases between the two ends. The CDR3 totals 13 residues. Germline lookup yields CDR1 WNHNN and CDR2 SYGVQD (reference sequence). The CDR3 DNA follows: TGCGCCAGCAGGGAACAGAACACCGGGGAGCTGTTTTTT. Its protein is CASREQNTGELFF.

This rearrangement joins TRBV7-2 to TRBJ1-1; D ambiguous. The CDR3 is 13 amino acids. Germline V lookup: CDR1 SGHTA, CDR2 FQGNSA. Trimming stripped 2 bases from V and 1 base from J, with 5 bases between. As DNA, the CDR3 is TGTGCCAGCAGCTTATCGTGGAACACTGAAGCTTTCTTT. Protein: CASSLSWNTEAFF.

This clonotype has just a few counts. The chain joins TRBV20-1 to TRBJ2-1; D could derive from TRBD1 or TRBD2 (5 bases each). Germline V gene data show CDR1 as DFQATT and CDR2 as SNEGSKA (reference sequence). V was trimmed by 1 base and J by 3 bases, leaving 13 bases between them. This CDR3 has 15 amino acids. The CDR3 reads CSARGDGGYYNEQFF. DNA of the CDR3: TGCAGTGCTAGAGGGGATGGGGGTTACTACAATGAGCAGTTCTTC.

The V gene is TRBV15, the J gene TRBJ2-1; D not certain. The CDR3 has 13 residues. The germline CDR1 and CDR2 sequences are LNHNV and YYDKDF (reference sequence). The V and J ends lost 1 base and 8 bases respectively, with 9 bases between them. The CDR3 DNA sequence: TGTGCCACCAGCAGAGTCGCACCGGATGAGCAGTTCTTC. This translates into CATSRVAPDEQFF.